A selection of T cell receptor beta chains follows, all from one sample in a study of T cells in Graves' hyperthyroidism and ophthalmopathy. TCRdb processed the multiplex PCR reads anew with MiXCR; each CDR3 protein has one entry. The sample lists about 620,000 distinct CDR3 sequences, 15% to 20% seen once, with approximately 3.8% in the top ten. The sequenced material came from blood. The receptors were sampled from a woman in her 30s with Graves' hyperthyroidism. Each CDR3 is given with its conserved first and last residue. Each record gives: J gene, D gene, V gene, clone size, CDR3 DNA, CDR3 protein. D genes are given only for firm matches. Clone size is stated in some rows and not others, as once, few, many or a class when expanded.

j_gene: TRBJ2-3; d_gene: .; v_gene: TRBV19; abundance: few; CDR3nt: TGTGCCAGTAGTGCGGACAGTTTTCATTCCACAGATACGCAGTATTTT; CDR3aa: CASSADSFHSTDTQYF
j_gene: TRBJ2-7; d_gene: TRBD1; v_gene: TRBV18; abundance: many; CDR3nt: TGTGCCAGCTCACCTCGGACAGGGATGAGGGAGCAGTACTTC; CDR3aa: CASSPRTGMREQYF
j_gene: TRBJ1-2; d_gene: .; v_gene: TRBV19; abundance: few; CDR3nt: TGTGCCAGTAGTATCGGCCCCAAGGATGGCTACACCTTC; CDR3aa: CASSIGPKDGYTF
j_gene: TRBJ2-1; d_gene: .; v_gene: TRBV6-1; abundance: .; CDR3nt: TGTGCCAGCAGTCCCGGGCTAGCGTACTACAACGAGCAGTTCTTC; CDR3aa: CASSPGLAYYNEQFF
j_gene: TRBJ1-1; d_gene: .; v_gene: TRBV2; abundance: many; CDR3nt: TGTGCCAGCAGTGTCAACGGGGGCGGGAACACTGAAGCTTTCTTT; CDR3aa: CASSVNGGGNTEAFF
j_gene: TRBJ2-7; d_gene: .; v_gene: TRBV27; abundance: many; CDR3nt: TGTGCCAGCAGCTTAGGCAGGGACTACGAGCAGTACTTC; CDR3aa: CASSLGRDYEQYF
j_gene: TRBJ1-1; d_gene: TRBD1; v_gene: TRBV28; abundance: many; CDR3nt: TGTGCCAGCAGTCCCAGGGGGCAGACTGAAGCTTTCTTT; CDR3aa: CASSPRGQTEAFF
j_gene: TRBJ2-6; d_gene: TRBD2; v_gene: TRBV2; abundance: .; CDR3nt: TGTGCCAGCAGTGTTGGACTAGCGGGAGGAGCCGGGGCCAACGTCCTGACTTTC; CDR3aa: CASSVGLAGGAGANVLTF
j_gene: TRBJ2-5; d_gene: .; v_gene: TRBV7-2; abundance: many; CDR3nt: TGTGCCAGCACCCGCAATCGGGGAGAGACCCAGTACTTC; CDR3aa: CASTRNRGETQYF
j_gene: TRBJ2-2; d_gene: TRBD2; v_gene: TRBV19; abundance: .; CDR3nt: TGTGCCAGTAGTACCTACCACACAGCGGGAAAGCTTGCGAACACCGGGGAGCTGTTTTTT; CDR3aa: CASSTYHTAGKLANTGELFF
j_gene: TRBJ2-7; d_gene: .; v_gene: TRBV6-2/TRBV6-3; abundance: .; CDR3nt: TGTGCCAGCAGATACGCAGGGGCAAGATACGAGCAGTACTTC; CDR3aa: CASRYAGARYEQYF
j_gene: TRBJ2-7; d_gene: TRBD2; v_gene: TRBV28; abundance: many; CDR3nt: TGTGCCACCACGACTAGCGCGACTTACGAGCAGTACTTC; CDR3aa: CATTTSATYEQYF
j_gene: TRBJ2-7; d_gene: TRBD1; v_gene: TRBV6-5; abundance: many; CDR3nt: TGTGCCAGCAGTTACCACAGGGGTCCCTACGAGCAGTACTTC; CDR3aa: CASSYHRGPYEQYF
j_gene: TRBJ1-5; d_gene: .; v_gene: TRBV7-2; abundance: many; CDR3nt: TGTGCCAGCAGTCCCGCGAGAGGTTGGCCCCAGCATTTT; CDR3aa: CASSPARGWPQHF
j_gene: TRBJ2-7; d_gene: .; v_gene: TRBV9; abundance: few; CDR3nt: TGTGCCAGCAGCGTGGGGGCTAACGAGCAGTACTTC; CDR3aa: CASSVGANEQYF
j_gene: TRBJ2-1; d_gene: TRBD2; v_gene: TRBV18; abundance: .; CDR3nt: TGTGCCAGCTCACCTTCTAGCGGGAGCTTAAATGAGCAGTTCTTC; CDR3aa: CASSPSSGSLNEQFF
j_gene: TRBJ2-3; d_gene: TRBD2; v_gene: TRBV24-1; abundance: many; CDR3nt: TGTGCCACCAGTGATTGGACTAGCGGGACAGATACGCAGTATTTT; CDR3aa: CATSDWTSGTDTQYF
j_gene: TRBJ2-1; d_gene: TRBD2; v_gene: TRBV24-1; abundance: .; CDR3nt: TGTGCCACCGGGACTAGCAGCAATGAGCAGTTCTTC; CDR3aa: CATGTSSNEQFF
j_gene: TRBJ2-7; d_gene: TRBD2; v_gene: TRBV6-1; abundance: many; CDR3nt: TGTGCCAGCAGTGAATGGAGCGGGAGACTGGACGAGCAGTACTTC; CDR3aa: CASSEWSGRLDEQYF
j_gene: TRBJ2-2; d_gene: .; v_gene: TRBV19; abundance: once; CDR3nt: TGTGCCAGTAGCTCCCTCCACACCGGGGAGCTGTTTTTT; CDR3aa: CASSSLHTGELFF
j_gene: TRBJ2-1; d_gene: .; v_gene: TRBV28; abundance: few; CDR3nt: TGTGCCAGCAACGGTTTGCGGTACAATGAGCAGTTCTTC; CDR3aa: CASNGLRYNEQFF
j_gene: TRBJ1-1; d_gene: .; v_gene: TRBV2; abundance: many; CDR3nt: TGTGCCAGCAGCCGGGGACACAGAAACACTGAAGCTTTCTTT; CDR3aa: CASSRGHRNTEAFF
j_gene: TRBJ1-1; d_gene: .; v_gene: TRBV7-2; abundance: few; CDR3nt: TGTGCCAGCAGCTTTTACCCCGGGAACACTGAAGCTTTCTTT; CDR3aa: CASSFYPGNTEAFF
j_gene: TRBJ1-1; d_gene: .; v_gene: TRBV12-5; abundance: many; CDR3nt: TGTGCTAGTGGTTCGGGCCAGAACACTGAAGCTTTCTTT; CDR3aa: CASGSGQNTEAFF
j_gene: TRBJ2-1; d_gene: TRBD2; v_gene: TRBV15; abundance: few; CDR3nt: TGTGCCACCAGCAGAGACCTAGCGGGAGGGGAGCAGTTCTTC; CDR3aa: CATSRDLAGGEQFF
j_gene: TRBJ1-2; d_gene: TRBD1; v_gene: TRBV7-9; abundance: .; CDR3nt: TGTGCCAGCAGCCAGACAGGGTTAGGGGGCTACACCTTC; CDR3aa: CASSQTGLGGYTF
j_gene: TRBJ2-2; d_gene: .; v_gene: TRBV7-2; abundance: .; CDR3nt: TGTGCCAGCAGCCCAAAGGGACCCCGTTGGGCCGGGGAGCTGTTTTTT; CDR3aa: CASSPKGPRWAGELFF
j_gene: TRBJ2-5; d_gene: .; v_gene: TRBV28; abundance: few; CDR3nt: TGTGCCAGCAAGGGGACAACCCACTTCGACTTC; CDR3aa: CASKGTTHFDF
j_gene: TRBJ1-3; d_gene: .; v_gene: TRBV28; abundance: many; CDR3nt: TGTGCCAGCAGCAAACCTTTTCTGGCCCGAAAGAGGGGAAACACCATATATTTT; CDR3aa: CASSKPFLARKRGNTIYF
j_gene: TRBJ2-1; d_gene: TRBD1; v_gene: TRBV10-3; abundance: .; CDR3nt: TGTGCCATCAGTGATACCCCGACAGGGGGATATTATGAGCAGTTCTTC; CDR3aa: CAISDTPTGGYYEQFF
j_gene: TRBJ2-7; d_gene: .; v_gene: TRBV12-3/TRBV12-4; abundance: many; CDR3nt: TGTGCCAGCAGTGCGGATTCGAGGGCCTACGAGCAGTACTTC; CDR3aa: CASSADSRAYEQYF
j_gene: TRBJ2-4; d_gene: TRBD1; v_gene: TRBV6-6; abundance: few; CDR3nt: TGTGCCAGCAGTTACTCGAGGGGGGACAGGAATAAGGGCATTCAGTACTTC; CDR3aa: CASSYSRGDRNKGIQYF
j_gene: TRBJ1-5; d_gene: .; v_gene: TRBV12-3/TRBV12-4; abundance: many; CDR3nt: TGTGCCAGCAGTTCGGACAGATTGGGGCCCCAGCATTTT; CDR3aa: CASSSDRLGPQHF
j_gene: TRBJ2-1; d_gene: .; v_gene: TRBV14; abundance: .; CDR3nt: TGTGCCAGCAGCCAATATGGGGGGACTCACAATGAGCAGTTCTTC; CDR3aa: CASSQYGGTHNEQFF
j_gene: TRBJ2-7; d_gene: .; v_gene: TRBV6-1; abundance: many; CDR3nt: TGTGCCAGCAAGGGGCACAGGAACTCCTACGAGCAGTACTTC; CDR3aa: CASKGHRNSYEQYF
j_gene: TRBJ2-7; d_gene: TRBD2; v_gene: TRBV4-1; abundance: few; CDR3nt: TGCGCCAGCAGCCAGACTAGCGGGGCCTCCTACGAGCAGTACTTC; CDR3aa: CASSQTSGASYEQYF
j_gene: TRBJ2-3; d_gene: TRBD2; v_gene: TRBV7-9; abundance: .; CDR3nt: TGTGCCAGCCTGAGGACTAGCGGTTACACAGATACGCAGTATTTT; CDR3aa: CASLRTSGYTDTQYF
j_gene: TRBJ2-7; d_gene: .; v_gene: TRBV27; abundance: few; CDR3nt: TGTGCCAGCAGCTCCACCAGGGTCCACGAGCAGTACTTC; CDR3aa: CASSSTRVHEQYF
j_gene: TRBJ2-3; d_gene: TRBD2; v_gene: TRBV9; abundance: .; CDR3nt: TGTGCCAGCAGCGTAGAGAGGACTAGCGGGAGCTCAGATACGCAGTATTTT; CDR3aa: CASSVERTSGSSDTQYF